The TCR beta chain under discussion was sequenced for a study of blood T cell repertoires in COVID-19. Turning to the study itself: The study drew acute and convalescent COVID-19 samples from the United States, Italy and Spain. PBMCs, B-cell-depleted T cells, or T cells provided the cDNA or gDNA that made up the material.

The CDR3 loop spans 12 amino acids. Germline V gene sequence: CDR1 SQVTM, CDR2 ANQGSEA. The V and J ends lost 5 bases and 0 bases respectively, with 7 bases between them. Study processing details: Amplification from reference gene primers served as the basis for estimated nucleated cell counts. The table came from immunoSEQ multiplex PCR; TCRdb's copy has only in-frame clones and leaves some out. V and J calls plus clone size are reproduced from that table; the DNA served to infer D and trimming. The sample lists about 70,000 clones, roughly 80% occurring once. This clone occurred a few times. The specimen sequenced was peripheral blood. This receptor was identified in a human donor in a cohort sampled during active COVID-19. V and J are TRBV29-1 and TRBJ1-1; D gene ambiguous. CDR3 amino acids: CSVKQLNTEAFF. The CDR3 bases are TGCAGCGTTAAACAGCTGAACACTGAAGCTTTCTTT.